This T cell receptor beta chain appears in the sequencing data of a study of T cell repertoires in cytomegalovirus infection. Study overall: Both a matching HLA type and CMV infection were indicated by public TCR beta signatures.

This clonotype was picked up many times. As yet, its antigen is unknown. The ends were cut back, 2 bases at V and 4 bases at J, with 6 bases in the middle. The CDR3 sequence is 12 residues long. CDR1 and CDR2 (germline): SGHDT, YYEEEE. MiXCR, run by TCRdb on the reads, gives a single entry per CDR3 protein. The sample shows some 200,000 distinct CDR3 sequences, roughly 9% of them seen only once. Findings and caveats of the study: Across the ex vivo response, the dominant clonotypes were HLA-C-restricted CMV-specific TCR beta clonotypes. Summed public TCR beta family frequency identified CMV carriers bearing the relevant HLA.

The chain carries TRBV5-6 and TRBJ1-2; D is perhaps TRBD1 (6 bases). The sequence was obtained from a human donor in good health (CMV status not recorded). Some clones in this sample may be carry-over from other donors' samples. The sequencing input was PBMCs. The CDR3 sequence: CASSFRGYGYTF. Here the CDR3 DNA reads TGTGCCAGCAGCTTCAGGGGCTATGGCTACACCTTC.